These 22 T cell receptor beta chains came from one sample sequenced in a study of CXCR3-negative and CXCR3-positive naive CD8 T cells. Study-wide results and limits: Relative to CXCR3-negative naive cells, CXCR3-positive naive cells had more hydrophobic TRB CDR3s.

What these receptors recognize is not known. UMI-labeled 5' RACE yielded the TRB cDNA libraries. TCRdb reworked the 5' RACE reads into one entry per CDR3 protein, no DNA. The repertoire shows 100,000 or so distinct CDR3 sequences; the top ten hold around 0.36%. Sequenced material: naive CXCR3+ CD8+ T cells from blood. As to subset: CD45RO-CCR7+CD27+CD95- naive CD8+ T cells expressing CXCR3 (TNR3+). These TCRs come from a human donor in good health. Some clones in this sample may be carry-over from other donors' samples.

V and J are TRBV7-9 and TRBJ2-7; the TCRdb D gene call, TRBD2, has no DNA to confirm it. The CDR3 spans 17 residues. Germline V gives CDR1 SEHNR, CDR2 FQNEAQ (reference sequence). CDR3 region: CASSEGTSGQSSYEQYF.

The chain couples TRBV2 to TRBJ2-1; the D call of TRBD1 rests on TCRdb alone, since no DNA is present to check it. CDR1 and CDR2 from the germline V gene are SNHLY and FYNNEI. The CDR3 totals 14 residues. CDR3: CASRIAGGFDEQFF. Filled out from reference TRBV2 and TRBJ2-1, the complete variable domain reads EPEVTQTPSHQVTQMGQEVILRCVPISNHLYFYWYRQILGQKVEFLVSFYNNEISEKSEIFDDQFSVERPDGSNFTLKIRSTKLEDSAMYFCASRIAGGFDEQFFGPGTRLTVL.

The gene calls are TRBV4-2 and TRBJ1-2; TCRdb proposes TRBD1, but this gene call is untestable without DNA. The CDR3 has 17 amino acids. Germline CDR1 LGHNA, CDR2 YNFKEQ. CDR3 in amino acids: CASSQEGTGGVFDGYTF.

This rearrangement joins TRBV4-1 to TRBJ1-2; no DNA is available, so the TRBD1 call from TCRdb remains unchecked. The CDR3 runs to 13 residues. Germline values: CDR1 MGHRA, CDR2 YSYEKL. CDR3 amino acids: CASSHQGNYGYTF.

This rearrangement joins TRBV19 to TRBJ2-3. Germline V gene lookup returns CDR1 LNHDA and CDR2 SQIVND (reference sequence). CDR3 length: 14 amino acids. The CDR3 is CASSIMASTDTQYF. The complete variable domain, with remaining parts taken from reference TRBV19 and TRBJ2-3, reads DGGITQSPKYLFRKEGQNVTLSCEQNLNHDAMYWYRQDPGQGLRLIYYSQIVNDFQKGDIAEGYSVSREKKESFPLTVTSAQKNPTAFYLCASSIMASTDTQYFGPGTRLTVL.

The chain has TRBV15 and TRBJ2-5; TCRdb outputs TRBD2, but without DNA this stays unchecked. This CDR3 region has 19 residues. In germline, CDR1 is LNHNV, CDR2 YYDKDF (reference sequence). CDR3 region: CATSRDAGTSGSPLETQYF.

This chain joins TRBV24-1 and TRBJ2-2. The germline gives CDR1 KGHDR, CDR2 SFDVKD. The CDR3 sequence is 13 residues long. The CDR3 reads CATSDFGTGELFF.

This rearrangement joins TRBV7-9 to TRBJ1-2. The CDR3 extends over 13 amino acids. Germline assignment: CDR1 SEHNR and CDR2 FQNEAQ (reference sequence). The CDR3 loop is CASSSGENYGYTF.

This chain connects TRBV25-1 to TRBJ2-5; the TCRdb call, TRBD1, lacks DNA for checking. This CDR3 comprises 18 residues. The germline V gene has CDR1 MGHDK and CDR2 SYGVNS. The CDR3 region is CASIGAGARLRYQETQYF.

The chain links TRBV4-1 to TRBJ2-7; with no DNA, the TCRdb D assignment of TRBD1 cannot be verified. In germline, CDR1 is MGHRA, CDR2 YSYEKL. CDR3 length: 15 residues. CDR3 in amino acids: CASSQTGTPAYEQYF.

This chain links TRBV7-3 with TRBJ2-1. The CDR3 length is 14 residues. Germline CDR1 is SGHTA and CDR2 is FQGTGA. The CDR3 protein is CASSLLGVGNEQFF.

This chain joins TRBV6-5 and TRBJ2-7. The CDR3 runs 15 residues. Germline-derived CDR1 and CDR2 are MNHEY and SVGAGI. CDR3: CASSYSVLGTGEQYF.

The CDR3 sequence: CSVEGLEEEQFF. This chain connects TRBV29-1 to TRBJ2-1; with no DNA, the TCRdb D assignment of TRBD2 cannot be verified. The CDR3 loop spans 12 amino acids. The germline V gene has CDR1 SQVTM and CDR2 ANQGSEA.

The rearrangement joins TRBV12-3 or TRBV12-4 to TRBJ2-1; checking the TCRdb D call of TRBD2 is not possible without DNA. The CDR3 extends over 19 amino acids. The CDR3 sequence: CASSPEGRLAGGIYNEQFF.

V is TRBV5-1 and J is TRBJ1-2; there is no DNA to check the TCRdb D call of TRBD1. The germline gives CDR1 SGHRS, CDR2 YFSETQ. CDR3 size: 18 residues. The CDR3 sequence is CASSLEPGQGISHYGYTF.

The rearrangement uses TRBV29-1 and TRBJ2-7; TCRdb's D call of TRBD1 is untestable without DNA. There are 11 residues in the CDR3. From germline, CDR1 is SQVTM and CDR2 ANQGSEA. CDR3 in amino acids: CSVGGTDEQYF.

The chain links TRBV29-1 to TRBJ2-2; with no DNA, the TCRdb D assignment of TRBD2 cannot be verified. Germline CDR1 is SQVTM and CDR2 is ANQGSEA. This CDR3 has 15 amino acids. Here the CDR3 reads CSVVSGTANTGELFF.

V gene TRBV4-1 combines with J gene TRBJ2-1; TCRdb names TRBD2, which stays unverified in the absence of DNA. Germline V gene sequence: CDR1 MGHRA, CDR2 YSYEKL. This CDR3 is built from 17 residues. The CDR3 loop is CASSQDFSGQGGGEQFF.

V and J are TRBV6-5 and TRBJ2-3; the TRBD2 assignment by TCRdb is unverifiable without DNA. The CDR3 sequence is 17 residues long. Germline lookup yields CDR1 MNHEY and CDR2 SVGAGI. This CDR3 reads CASSSQPRLAVTDTQYF.

The chain couples TRBV6-5 to TRBJ2-7; the D call from TCRdb, TRBD2, cannot be confirmed without DNA. The CDR3 contains 16 residues. CDR1 and CDR2 from the germline V gene are MNHEY and SVGAGI. The CDR3 protein is CASSWAGTSDPYEQYF.

This chain links TRBV29-1 with TRBJ2-7; TCRdb selects TRBD1, and the lack of DNA leaves this call unchecked. Germline values: CDR1 SQVTM, CDR2 ANQGSEA. The CDR3 extends over 14 amino acids. CDR3 sequence reads: CSVGNRDIGYEQYF.

The J gene is TRBJ2-3, the V gene TRBV6-1; as DNA is missing, the TRBD1 call by TCRdb cannot be tested. Germline lookup yields CDR1 MNHNS and CDR2 SASEGT. The CDR3 is made up of 15 amino acids. The CDR3 sequence is CASSEGQGTTDTQYF.